Sequencing of this T cell receptor beta chain was carried out in a study of T cell repertoires in cytomegalovirus infection. Study summary: Both recently identified HLA-C-restricted and well-studied HLA-B-restricted CMV epitopes were used in the study. CMV infection together with matching HLA type was indicated by public TCR beta signatures. Findings of the study overall: HLA-C-restricted TCR beta clonotypes specific for CMV led the ex vivo response. Totalled public TCR beta family frequency picked out people who carried CMV plus the relevant HLA.

The CDR3 runs to 15 residues. Trimming took off 1 base at V and 1 base at J, with 11 bases between the two ends. Germline V gene sequence: CDR1 SGHDT, CDR2 YYEEEE. One entry per CDR3 protein results from TCRdb running MiXCR on the reads. The sample has about 83,000 distinct CDR3 sequences, about 24% seen once. Worth noting for this clonotype: What it recognizes is unknown.

The rearrangement uses TRBV5-6 and TRBJ1-1, with D maybe TRBD1 (5 bases). This sample comprised CD8+ T cells from cultured PBMCs, obtained from culture after CMV antigen stimulation. The sequence came from a human donor in good health (CMV status not recorded). Some clones in this sample may be carry-over from other donors' samples. The CDR3 nucleotides are TGTGCCAGCAGCTTGACCGGGACTCCGAACACTGAAGCTTTCTTT. This translates into CASSLTGTPNTEAFF.